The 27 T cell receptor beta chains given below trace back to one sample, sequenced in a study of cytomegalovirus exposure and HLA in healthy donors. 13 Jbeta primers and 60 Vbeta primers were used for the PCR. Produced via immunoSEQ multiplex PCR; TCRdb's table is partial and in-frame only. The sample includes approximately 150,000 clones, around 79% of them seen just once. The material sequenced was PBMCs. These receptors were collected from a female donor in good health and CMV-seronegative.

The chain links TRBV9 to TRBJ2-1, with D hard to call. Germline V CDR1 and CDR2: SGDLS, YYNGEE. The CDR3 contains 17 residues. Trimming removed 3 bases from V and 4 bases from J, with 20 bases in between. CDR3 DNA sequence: TGTGCCAGCAGCGGCCCATCTAGATCCAGCTCTTACAATGAGCAGTTCTTC. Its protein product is CASSGPSRSSSYNEQFF.

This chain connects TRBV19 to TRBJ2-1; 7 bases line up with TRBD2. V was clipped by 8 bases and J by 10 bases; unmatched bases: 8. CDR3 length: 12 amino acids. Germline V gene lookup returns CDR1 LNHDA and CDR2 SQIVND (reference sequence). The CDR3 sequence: CASWGGVDEQFF. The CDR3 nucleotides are TGTGCCAGTTGGGGGGGGGTGGACGAGCAGTTCTTC. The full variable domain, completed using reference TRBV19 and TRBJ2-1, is DGGITQSPKYLFRKEGQNVTLSCEQNLNHDAMYWYRQDPGQGLRLIYYSQIVNDFQKGDIAEGYSVSREKKESFPLTVTSAQKNPTAFYLCASWGGVDEQFFGPGTRLTVL.

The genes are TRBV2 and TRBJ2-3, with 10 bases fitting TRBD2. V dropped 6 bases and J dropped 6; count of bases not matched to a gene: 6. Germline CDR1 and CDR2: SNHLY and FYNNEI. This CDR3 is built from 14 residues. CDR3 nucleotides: TGTGCCAGCAGGGCCGGGACTAGCGTCGATACGCAGTATTTT. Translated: CASRAGTSVDTQYF. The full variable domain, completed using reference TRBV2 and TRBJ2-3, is EPEVTQTPSHQVTQMGQEVILRCVPISNHLYFYWYRQILGQKVEFLVSFYNNEISEKSEIFDDQFSVERPDGSNFTLKIRSTKLEDSAMYFCASRAGTSVDTQYFGPGTRLTVL.

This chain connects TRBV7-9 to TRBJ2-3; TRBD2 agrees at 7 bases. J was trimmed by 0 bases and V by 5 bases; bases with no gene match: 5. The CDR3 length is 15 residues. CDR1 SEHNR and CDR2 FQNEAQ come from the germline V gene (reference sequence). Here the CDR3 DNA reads TGTGCCAGCAGCCGGGACTACCTTAGCACAGATACGCAGTATTTT. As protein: CASSRDYLSTDTQYF.

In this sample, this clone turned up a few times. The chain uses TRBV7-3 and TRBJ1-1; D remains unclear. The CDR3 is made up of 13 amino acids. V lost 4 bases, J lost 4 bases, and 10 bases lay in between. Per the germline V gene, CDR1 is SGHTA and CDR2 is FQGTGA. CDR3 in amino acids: CASSSIGSTEAFF. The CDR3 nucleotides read TGTGCCAGCAGCTCTATCGGGAGCACTGAAGCTTTCTTT. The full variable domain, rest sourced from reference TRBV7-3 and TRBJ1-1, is GAGVSQTPSNKVTEKGKYVELRCDPISGHTALYWYRQSLGQGPEFLIYFQGTGAADDSGLPNDRFFAVRPEGSVSTLKIQRTERGDSAVYLCASSSIGSTEAFFGQGTRLTVV.

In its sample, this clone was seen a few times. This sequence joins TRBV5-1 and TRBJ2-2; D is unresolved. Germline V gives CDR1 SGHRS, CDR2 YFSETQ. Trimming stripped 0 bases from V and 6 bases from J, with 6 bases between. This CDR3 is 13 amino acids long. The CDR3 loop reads CASSLDRSGELFF. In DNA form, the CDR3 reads TGCGCCAGCAGCTTGGACCGGTCCGGGGAGCTGTTTTTT.

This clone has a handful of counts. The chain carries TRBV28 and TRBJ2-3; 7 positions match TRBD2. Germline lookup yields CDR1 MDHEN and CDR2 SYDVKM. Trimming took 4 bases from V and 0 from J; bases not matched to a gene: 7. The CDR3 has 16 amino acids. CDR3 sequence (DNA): TGTGCCAGCAGTTCCCCGGGGGGTGCTAGCACAGATACGCAGTATTTT. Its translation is CASSSPGGASTDTQYF.

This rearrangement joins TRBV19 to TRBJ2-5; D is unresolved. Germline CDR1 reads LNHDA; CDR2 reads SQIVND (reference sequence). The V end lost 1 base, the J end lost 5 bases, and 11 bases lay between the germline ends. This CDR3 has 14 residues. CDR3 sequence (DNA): TGTGCCAGTAGTATAGTGAGCGTCGGGGAGACCCAGTACTTC. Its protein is CASSIVSVGETQYF.

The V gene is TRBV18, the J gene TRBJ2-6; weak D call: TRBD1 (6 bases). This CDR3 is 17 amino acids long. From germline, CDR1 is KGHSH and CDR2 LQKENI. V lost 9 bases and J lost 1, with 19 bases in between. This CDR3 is CASGRGLGISGANVLTF. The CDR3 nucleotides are TGTGCCAGTGGCAGGGGCTTGGGGATATCTGGGGCCAACGTCCTGACTTTC.

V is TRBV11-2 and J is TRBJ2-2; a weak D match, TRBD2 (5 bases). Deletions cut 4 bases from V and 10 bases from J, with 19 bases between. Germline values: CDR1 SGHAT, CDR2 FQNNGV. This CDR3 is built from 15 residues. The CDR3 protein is CASSYVTIGLVELFF. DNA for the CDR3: TGTGCCAGCAGCTACGTGACTATAGGGTTGGTGGAGCTGTTTTTT.

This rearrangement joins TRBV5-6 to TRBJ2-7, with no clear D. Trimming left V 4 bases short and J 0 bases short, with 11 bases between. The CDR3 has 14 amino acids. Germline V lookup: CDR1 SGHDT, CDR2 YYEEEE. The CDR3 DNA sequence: TGTGCCAGCAGCGTAGCTTCCAGCTCCTACGAGCAGTACTTC. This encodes CASSVASSSYEQYF.

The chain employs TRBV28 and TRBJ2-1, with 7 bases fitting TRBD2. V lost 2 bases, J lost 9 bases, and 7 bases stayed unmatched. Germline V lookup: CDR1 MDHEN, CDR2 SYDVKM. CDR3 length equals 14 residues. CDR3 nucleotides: TGTGCCAGCAGTTTAGCGGGAGTGGTCGGTGAGCAGTTCTTC. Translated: CASSLAGVVGEQFF.

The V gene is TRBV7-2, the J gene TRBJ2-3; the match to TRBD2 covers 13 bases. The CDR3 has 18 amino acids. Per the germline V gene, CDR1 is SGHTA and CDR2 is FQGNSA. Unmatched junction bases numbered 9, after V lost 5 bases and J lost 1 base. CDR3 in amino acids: CASSQGLAGVRGTDTQYF. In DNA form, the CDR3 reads TGTGCCAGCAGCCAAGGACTAGCGGGAGTTCGCGGCACAGATACGCAGTATTTT.

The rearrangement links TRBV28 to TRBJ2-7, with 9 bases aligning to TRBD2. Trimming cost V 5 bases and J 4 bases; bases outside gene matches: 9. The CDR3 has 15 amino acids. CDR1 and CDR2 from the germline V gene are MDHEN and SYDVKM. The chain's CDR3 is CASSGGSSGAYEQYF. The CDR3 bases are TGTGCCAGCAGTGGGGGCTCTAGCGGGGCATACGAGCAGTACTTC.

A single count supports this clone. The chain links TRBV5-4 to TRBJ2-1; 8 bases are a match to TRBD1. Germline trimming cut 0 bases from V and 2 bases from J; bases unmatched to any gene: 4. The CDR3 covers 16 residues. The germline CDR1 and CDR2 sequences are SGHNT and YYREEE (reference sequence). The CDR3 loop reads CASSLAGTGTYNEQFF. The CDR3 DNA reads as TGTGCCAGCAGCTTGGCCGGGACAGGTACCTACAATGAGCAGTTCTTC.

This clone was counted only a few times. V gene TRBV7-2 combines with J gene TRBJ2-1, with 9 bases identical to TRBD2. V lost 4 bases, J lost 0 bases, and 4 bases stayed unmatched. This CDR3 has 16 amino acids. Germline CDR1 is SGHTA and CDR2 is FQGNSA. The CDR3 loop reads CASSSYSGSSYNEQFF. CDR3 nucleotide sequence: TGTGCCAGCAGCTCCTATAGCGGGAGCTCCTACAATGAGCAGTTCTTC.

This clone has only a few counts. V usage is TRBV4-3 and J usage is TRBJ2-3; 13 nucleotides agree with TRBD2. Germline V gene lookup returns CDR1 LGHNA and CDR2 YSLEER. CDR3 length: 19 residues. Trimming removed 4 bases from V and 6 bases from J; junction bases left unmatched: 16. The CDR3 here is CASSRSGLAGDGGADTQYF. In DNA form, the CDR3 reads TGCGCCAGCAGCCGATCCGGACTAGCGGGAGACGGAGGCGCTGATACGCAGTATTTT.

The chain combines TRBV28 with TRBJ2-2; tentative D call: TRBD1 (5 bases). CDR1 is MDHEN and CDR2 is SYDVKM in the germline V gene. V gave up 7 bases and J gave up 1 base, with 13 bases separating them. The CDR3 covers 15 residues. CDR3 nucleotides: TGTGCCAGCACCCAGGGCAACTTGAACACCGGGGAGCTGTTTTTT. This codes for CASTQGNLNTGELFF. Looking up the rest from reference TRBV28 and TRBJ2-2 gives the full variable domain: DVKVTQSSRYLVKRTGEKVFLECVQDMDHENMFWYRQDPGLGLRLIYFSYDVKMKEKGDIPEGYSVSREKKERFSLILESASTNQTSMYLCASTQGNLNTGELFFGEGSRLTVL.

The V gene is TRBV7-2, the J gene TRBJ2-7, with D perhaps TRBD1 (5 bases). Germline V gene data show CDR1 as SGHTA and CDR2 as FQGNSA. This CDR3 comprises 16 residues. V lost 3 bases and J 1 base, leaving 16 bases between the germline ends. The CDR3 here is CASSFQGPLLSYEQYF. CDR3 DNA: TGTGCCAGCAGCTTTCAGGGCCCCCTACTTTCCTACGAGCAGTACTTC.

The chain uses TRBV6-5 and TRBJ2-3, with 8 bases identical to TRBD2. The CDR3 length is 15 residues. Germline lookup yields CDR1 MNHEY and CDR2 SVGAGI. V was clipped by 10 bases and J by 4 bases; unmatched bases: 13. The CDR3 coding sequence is TGTGCCACCAACGACCCGGGGGGGGCCGCAGATACGCAGTATTTT. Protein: CATNDPGGAADTQYF.

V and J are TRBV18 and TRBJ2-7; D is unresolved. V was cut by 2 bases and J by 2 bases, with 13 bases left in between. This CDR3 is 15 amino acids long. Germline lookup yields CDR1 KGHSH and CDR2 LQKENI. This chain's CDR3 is CASSPATESTYEQYF. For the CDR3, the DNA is TGTGCCAGCTCACCAGCGACGGAGTCCACCTACGAGCAGTACTTC.

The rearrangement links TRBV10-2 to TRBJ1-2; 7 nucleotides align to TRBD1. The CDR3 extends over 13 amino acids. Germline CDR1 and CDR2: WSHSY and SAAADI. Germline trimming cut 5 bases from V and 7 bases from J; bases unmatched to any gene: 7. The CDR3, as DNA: TGCGCCAGCAGTAACAGGACAGGCTTTGGCTACACCTTC. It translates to CASSNRTGFGYTF.

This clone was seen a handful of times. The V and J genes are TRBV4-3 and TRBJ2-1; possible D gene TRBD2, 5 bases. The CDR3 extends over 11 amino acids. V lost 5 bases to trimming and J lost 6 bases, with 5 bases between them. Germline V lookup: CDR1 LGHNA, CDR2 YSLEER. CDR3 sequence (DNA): TGCGCCAGCAGCGGACTCAATGAGCAGTTCTTC. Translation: CASSGLNEQFF.

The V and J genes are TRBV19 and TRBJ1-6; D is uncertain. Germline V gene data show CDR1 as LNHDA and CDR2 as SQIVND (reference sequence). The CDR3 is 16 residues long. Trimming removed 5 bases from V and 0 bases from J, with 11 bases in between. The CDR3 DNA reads TGTGCCAGTAGTTTGACAAGCCGCTCCTATAATTCACCCCTCCACTTT. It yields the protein CASSLTSRSYNSPLHF.

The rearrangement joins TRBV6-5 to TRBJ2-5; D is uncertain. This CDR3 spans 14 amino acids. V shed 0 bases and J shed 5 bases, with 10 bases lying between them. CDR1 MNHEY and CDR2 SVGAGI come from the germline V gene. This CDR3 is CASSYSNGQETQYF. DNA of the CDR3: TGTGCCAGCAGTTACTCGAATGGGCAGGAGACCCAGTACTTC.

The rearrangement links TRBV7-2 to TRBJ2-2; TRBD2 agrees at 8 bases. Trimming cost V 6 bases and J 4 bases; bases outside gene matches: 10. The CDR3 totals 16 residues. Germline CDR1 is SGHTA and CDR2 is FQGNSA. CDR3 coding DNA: TGTGCCAGCAGAAGTGGGACTAGAAGGTCCACCGGGGAGCTGTTTTTT. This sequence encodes CASRSGTRRSTGELFF. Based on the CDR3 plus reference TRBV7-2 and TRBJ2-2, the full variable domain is GAGVSQSPSNKVTEKGKDVELRCDPISGHTALYWYRQSLGQGLEFLIYFQGNSAPDKSGLPSDRFSAERTGGSVSTLTIQRTQQEDSAVYLCASRSGTRRSTGELFFGEGSRLTVL.

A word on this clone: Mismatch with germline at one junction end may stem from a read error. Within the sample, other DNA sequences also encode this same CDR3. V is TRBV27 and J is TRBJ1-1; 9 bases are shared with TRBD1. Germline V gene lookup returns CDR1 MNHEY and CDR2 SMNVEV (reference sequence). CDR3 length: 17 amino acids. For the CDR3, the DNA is TGTGCCAGCAGGAGTATAGGGACAGGGATACGGAACACTGAGGCTTTCTTT. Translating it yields CASRSIGTGIRNTEAFF.